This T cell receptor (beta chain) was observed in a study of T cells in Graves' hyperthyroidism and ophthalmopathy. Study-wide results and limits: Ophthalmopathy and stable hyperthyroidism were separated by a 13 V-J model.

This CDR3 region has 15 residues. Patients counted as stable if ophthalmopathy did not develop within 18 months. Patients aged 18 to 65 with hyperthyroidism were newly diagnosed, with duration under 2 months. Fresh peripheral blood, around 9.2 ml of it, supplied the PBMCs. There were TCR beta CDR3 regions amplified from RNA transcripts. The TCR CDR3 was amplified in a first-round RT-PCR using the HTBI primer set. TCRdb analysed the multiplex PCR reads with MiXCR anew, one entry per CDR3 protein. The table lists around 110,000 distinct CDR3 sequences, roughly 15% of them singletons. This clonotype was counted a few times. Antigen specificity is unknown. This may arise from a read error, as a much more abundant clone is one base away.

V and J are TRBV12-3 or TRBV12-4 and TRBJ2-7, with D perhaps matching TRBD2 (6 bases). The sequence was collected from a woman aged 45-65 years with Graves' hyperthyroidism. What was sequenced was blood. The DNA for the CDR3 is TGTGTCAGCGGCCTAACCGGGACTGGAGCCTACGAGCAGTACTTC. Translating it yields CVSGLTGTGAYEQYF.